This TCR beta chain appears in the sequencing data of a study of control samples from healthy donors and cancer patients. Here immunoSEQ multiplex PCR was the method, and the copy in TCRdb shows in-frame clones only, minus some. This sample has 100,000 to 150,000 clones, with about nine tenths found just once. The CDR3 contains 14 residues. Germline-derived CDR1 and CDR2 are GTSNPN and SVGIG (reference sequence). The germline V and J ends were trimmed by 0 bases and 5 bases, with 13 bases remaining between them. The sequencing sample was made of blood. This receptor was identified in a man aged 18-30 years in good health. The chain employs TRBV30 and TRBJ2-5, with D perhaps matching TRBD2 (6 bases). The CDR3 DNA follows: TGTGCCTGGAGTGTTTTAGCGGCGGGGGAGACCCAGTACTTC. This translates into CAWSVLAAGETQYF.